This T cell receptor beta chain was sequenced in a study of blood T cell repertoires in COVID-19. For the study at large: In each case, the material was cDNA or gDNA derived from T cells, B-cell-depleted T cells, or PBMCs.

Germline V gene data show CDR1 as SGHRS and CDR2 as YFSETQ. With 4 bases removed from V and 1 base from J, the gap between germline ends came to 8 bases. The CDR3 totals 14 residues. Sequencing was performed with immunoSEQ multiplex PCR; in TCRdb, only in-frame clones are kept and a portion is missing. Of 200,000 or so clones listed, more than 85% were seen once; the top ten hold about 2.1%. Source material: peripheral blood. This clonotype originated in a man between 65 and 80 years old with active or convalescent COVID-19. The chain couples TRBV5-1 to TRBJ2-2; D unresolved. CDR3 nucleotide sequence: TGCGCCAGCAGCCCCTCAGGGAACACCGGGGAGCTGTTTTTT. As protein: CASSPSGNTGELFF.